This TCR beta chain comes out of a study of Ad26.COV2.S vaccination and SARS-CoV-2 variants. Study background: Donor allocation was to the COV1001 Ad26.COV2.S trial arm.

Some clones are missing from TCRdb's copy, which holds only in-frame ones; the method was immunoSEQ multiplex PCR. The table has 510,000 or so clones, around 90% seen once. The treatment: 15 to 20 received Ad26.COV2.S at low or high dose, single or two shots; a few received placebo; per-sample allocation not given. The samples were gathered on day 63 after the first injection of vaccine or placebo. The shot given was an Ad26 vector that makes Wuhan-strain SARS-CoV-2 spike. As concerns this clone: Its cognate antigen is unknown.

Regarding the study as a whole: Spike-specific TCR breadth ran higher among vaccine recipients than placebo recipients. Reports say spike-specific CD8+ and CD4+ T cell responses covered substantial breadth after vaccination.

J gave up 5 bases and V 6 bases, and 6 bases lay outside the gene matches. CDR1 and CDR2 from the germline V gene are SQVTM and ANQGSEA. The CDR3 spans 13 residues. This sequence joins TRBV29-1 and TRBJ2-5; TRBD1 aligns across 10 bases. This clonotype was sampled from a person between 18 and 59 years old who received the Ad26.COV2.S COVID-19 vaccine or a placebo. Sample: peripheral blood, taken in a trial of Ad26.COV2.S vaccine versus placebo. The CDR3 sequence: CSVSDRGWETQYF. The DNA of the CDR3 is TGCAGCGTGTCGGACAGGGGGTGGGAGACCCAGTACTTC. Drawing the rest from reference TRBV29-1 and TRBJ2-5, the complete variable domain is SAVISQKPSRDICQRGTSLTIQCQVDSQVTMMFWYRQQPGQSLTLIATANQGSEATYESGFVIDKFPISRPNLTFSTLTVSNMSPEDSSIYLCSVSDRGWETQYFGPGTRLLVL.